This T cell receptor (beta chain) was captured by sequencing in a study of cytomegalovirus exposure and HLA in healthy donors. Study-level results: Later on, a genetic analysis was performed. It linked a missense variant in DCLRE1C with V- and J-gene trimming of TCR beta. According to a later analysis, donors in an Asian-associated ancestry cluster reportedly had fewer N-insertions than the approximately 720-donor mean.

In the PCR, 60 Vbeta and 13 Jbeta primers were used. Profiling relied on immunoSEQ multiplex PCR, and the TCRdb table lists in-frame clones only, not all of them. Of 200,000 or so clones in the sample, 85% to 90% are singletons; the top ten hold around 1.4%. The CDR3 is 15 amino acids. CDR1 MNHEY and CDR2 SMNVEV come from the germline V gene (reference sequence). In the case of this clone: Its antigen remains unidentified. At one boundary the junction diverges from the germline segment, which might be a read error.

V and J are TRBV27 and TRBJ2-7; D is unresolved. The sequenced sample consisted of PBMCs. This receptor was obtained from a human donor in good health. CDR3 sequence reads: CVSSKIDSGSYEQYF. The CDR3, as DNA: TGTGTCAGCAGTAAAATTGACTCCGGGTCCTACGAGCAGTACTTC.